The 32 T cell receptor beta chains in this list originate from one sample, sequenced in a study of blood T cell repertoires in COVID-19. The data were produced by immunoSEQ multiplex PCR, yet TCRdb's version contains in-frame clones alone and is incomplete. The sample carries fewer than 200,000 clones, 83% recorded once. The source material was peripheral blood. These receptors all come from a woman aged 80 or over with acute or convalescent COVID-19.

V gene TRBV19 combines with J gene TRBJ2-7; 8 bases fit TRBD1. There are 13 residues in the CDR3. Per germline, CDR1 LNHDA and CDR2 SQIVND (reference sequence). The ends lost 4 bases at V and 6 bases at J; junction bases unmatched: 5. This CDR3 reads CASSTGQAGEQYF. As DNA, the CDR3 is TGTGCCAGTAGTACGGGACAGGCAGGCGAGCAGTACTTC. Based on the CDR3 plus reference TRBV19 and TRBJ2-7, the full variable domain is DGGITQSPKYLFRKEGQNVTLSCEQNLNHDAMYWYRQDPGQGLRLIYYSQIVNDFQKGDIAEGYSVSREKKESFPLTVTSAQKNPTAFYLCASSTGQAGEQYFGPGTRLTVT.

CDR3 sequence reads: CATKQRGRGYQETQYF. CDR3 bases: TGTGCCACCAAACAGCGCGGGCGAGGGTACCAAGAGACCCAGTACTTC. The gene calls are TRBV24-1 and TRBJ2-5; D may be TRBD2 (5 bases). V shed 8 bases and J shed 0 bases, with 18 bases lying between them. The V gene's germline CDR1 is KGHDR and CDR2 SFDVKD. The CDR3 is 16 residues long.

The chain joins TRBV24-1 to TRBJ2-1, with TRBD1 matching 8 bases. The germline V gene encodes CDR1 KGHDR and CDR2 SFDVKD. V lost 11 bases and J lost 10; bases outside the gene matches: 6. There are 11 residues in the CDR3. CDR3 DNA: TGTGCCAAGCAGGGGGCTGGAGAGCAGTTCTTC. Translating it yields CAKQGAGEQFF.

V is TRBV7-8 and J is TRBJ1-2; D not resolved. Trimming took 1 base from V and 7 from J, leaving 7 bases between them. CDR1 is SGHVS and CDR2 is FQNEAQ in the germline V gene. The CDR3 contains 12 residues. In DNA, the CDR3 is TGTGCCAGCAGCTTAGGTACCGGTGGCTACACCTTC. Translating gives CASSLGTGGYTF.

The chain recombines TRBV7-3 with TRBJ1-1; possibly TRBD1 for D (5 bases). The CDR3 extends over 15 amino acids. Germline loops: CDR1 SGHTA, CDR2 FQGTGA. Trimming removed 5 bases at V and 1 base at J, with 14 bases between. The CDR3 DNA reads TGTGCCAGCAGCAGCGCCGAGACAGCGAACACTGAAGCTTTCTTT. It specifies CASSSAETANTEAFF.

The chain has TRBV24-1 and TRBJ2-2, with 8 bases fitting TRBD1. Germline lookup yields CDR1 KGHDR and CDR2 SFDVKD. This CDR3 has 16 residues. The V and J ends lost 4 bases and 2 bases, in that order; junction bases with no gene match: 5. CDR3 DNA sequence: TGTGCCACCAGTGACAGGGGGCCCATTAACACCGGGGAGCTGTTTTTT. Protein sequence: CATSDRGPINTGELFF.

This clone came up a few times. The chain employs TRBV29-1 and TRBJ2-7; maybe TRBD2 (6 bases). This CDR3 is built from 11 residues. Germline CDR1 reads SQVTM; CDR2 reads ANQGSEA. With 6 bases removed from V and 3 bases from J, the gap between germline ends came to 9 bases. The CDR3 bases are TGCAGCGTCGGGGAGGTCTACGAGCAGTACTTC. Translating it yields CSVGEVYEQYF.

J is TRBJ2-1 and V is TRBV3-1 (or the pseudogene TRBV3-2); 14 nucleotides agree with TRBD2. Germline V gene lookup returns CDR1 LGHDT and CDR2 YNNKEL (reference sequence). The CDR3 spans 17 residues. The ends lost 3 bases at V and 1 base at J; junction bases unmatched: 2. The CDR3 DNA follows: TGTGCCAGCAGCCAGACTAGCGGGAGGGCATCCTACAATGAGCAGTTCTTC. Translation: CASSQTSGRASYNEQFF.

The chain is built from TRBV19 and TRBJ2-2; unclear D gene. CDR1 is LNHDA and CDR2 is SQIVND in the germline V gene (reference sequence). Deletions cut 5 bases from V and 0 bases from J, with 7 bases between. The CDR3 spans 14 residues. The CDR3 loop reads CASSPQSNTGELFF. The CDR3, as DNA: TGTGCCAGTAGTCCTCAGTCGAACACCGGGGAGCTGTTTTTT. The full variable domain, with the rest looked up from reference TRBV19 and TRBJ2-2, is DGGITQSPKYLFRKEGQNVTLSCEQNLNHDAMYWYRQDPGQGLRLIYYSQIVNDFQKGDIAEGYSVSREKKESFPLTVTSAQKNPTAFYLCASSPQSNTGELFFGEGSRLTVL.

The chain recombines TRBV5-6 with TRBJ2-6, with a tentative D call TRBD2 (5 bases). The CDR3 is 18 amino acids. Trimming removed 1 base from V and 4 bases from J, with 18 bases in between. The germline CDR1 and CDR2 sequences are SGHDT and YYEEEE. The CDR3 bases are TGTGCCAGCAGCTTGTCTCCGGGGTCCGGGTCCGGGGCCAACGTCCTGACTTTC. Translating it yields CASSLSPGSGSGANVLTF. The entire variable domain, with the rest obtained from reference TRBV5-6 and TRBJ2-6, is as follows: DAGVTQSPTHLIKTRGQQVTLRCSPKSGHDTVSWYQQALGQGPQFIFQYYEEEERQRGNFPDRFSGHQFPNYSSELNVNALLLGDSALYLCASSLSPGSGSGANVLTFGAGSRLTVL.

V usage is TRBV5-4 and J usage is TRBJ2-2, with D unresolved. The ends were cut back, 2 bases at V and 2 bases at J, with 7 bases in the middle. Per germline, CDR1 SGHNT and CDR2 YYREEE (reference sequence). CDR3 length equals 14 residues. Here the CDR3 reads CASSFDTNTGELFF. The CDR3 DNA is TGTGCCAGCAGCTTTGACACAAACACCGGGGAGCTGTTTTTT. Full variable domain (missing parts from reference TRBV5-4 and TRBJ2-2): ETGVTQSPTHLIKTRGQQVTLRCSSQSGHNTVSWYQQALGQGPQFIFQYYREEENGRGNFPPRFSGLQFPNYSSELNVNALELDDSALYLCASSFDTNTGELFFGEGSRLTVL.

This chain joins TRBV6-2 or TRBV6-3 and TRBJ2-7; tentative D call: TRBD1 (6 bases). Germline V CDR1 and CDR2: MNHEY, SVGEGT. V lost 0 bases and J lost 0, with 12 bases in between. The CDR3 spans 16 residues. In nucleotides, the CDR3 is TGTGCCAGCAGTTACTCGGACAGAGAGAGCTCCTACGAGCAGTACTTC. It translates to CASSYSDRESSYEQYF.

This clone was observed a few times. This chain uses TRBV11-2 with TRBJ2-7, with 7 bases aligning to TRBD1. J gave up 4 bases and V 5 bases, and 8 bases lay outside the gene matches. The CDR3 covers 14 residues. Germline V gives CDR1 SGHAT, CDR2 FQNNGV. The CDR3 is CASSPHRGAYEQYF. CDR3 in DNA: TGTGCCAGCAGCCCTCACAGGGGCGCGTACGAGCAGTACTTC.

The chain has TRBV7-6 and TRBJ1-1; tentative D call: TRBD1 (6 bases). Between the trimmed V and J ends, which lost 5 bases and 4 bases, there was a span of 17 bases. CDR3 length equals 15 residues. Germline V gene lookup returns CDR1 SGHVS and CDR2 FNYEAQ. CDR3 DNA sequence: TGTGCCAGCAGCGCGATGGGGGTAGGGGGCACTGAAGCTTTCTTT. Residues: CASSAMGVGGTEAFF.

This clone was counted once. The gene calls are TRBV27 and TRBJ1-4; no clear D gene. This CDR3 contains 14 residues. V was clipped by 5 bases and J by 4 bases, with 11 bases between them. Germline V CDR1 and CDR2: MNHEY, SMNVEV (reference sequence). In DNA form, the CDR3 reads TGTGCCAGCAGTCGCGCAGGTTTTAATGAAAAACTGTTTTTT. As protein: CASSRAGFNEKLFF.

The CDR3 DNA is TGTGCTAGTGGTCCCCGGGACAGCCAAGAGACCCAGTACTTC. It is translated as CASGPRDSQETQYF. V gene TRBV12-5 combines with J gene TRBJ2-5, with 7 bases identical to TRBD1. Germline lookup yields CDR1 LGHNT and CDR2 FRNRAP. The CDR3 sequence is 14 residues long. V dropped 5 bases and J dropped 1; count of bases not matched to a gene: 4.

This clone was recorded many times. The chain is built from TRBV5-4 and TRBJ2-1; weak D call: TRBD2 (6 bases). V was cut by 1 base and J by 3 bases, with 11 bases left in between. This CDR3 contains 15 residues. The germline V gene encodes CDR1 SGHNT and CDR2 YYREEE (reference sequence). CDR3 nucleotide sequence: TGTGCCAGCAGCTTGATATCGGGAGACTACAATGAGCAGTTCTTC. It is translated as CASSLISGDYNEQFF.

The J gene is TRBJ1-5, the V gene TRBV5-4; D unclear. Looked up from germline, CDR1 is SGHNT and CDR2 is YYREEE (reference sequence). With 5 bases removed from V and 5 bases from J, the gap between germline ends came to 17 bases. CDR3 length equals 15 residues. CDR3 sequence: CASSLGPEVYQPQHF. In DNA, the CDR3 is TGTGCCAGCAGTTTAGGCCCGGAGGTCTATCAGCCCCAGCATTTT. The whole variable domain, filled in from reference TRBV5-4 and TRBJ1-5, reads ETGVTQSPTHLIKTRGQQVTLRCSSQSGHNTVSWYQQALGQGPQFIFQYYREEENGRGNFPPRFSGLQFPNYSSELNVNALELDDSALYLCASSLGPEVYQPQHFGDGTRLSIL.

This clone was found a few times. The chain links TRBV7-9 to TRBJ2-1; perhaps TRBD1 as D (6 bases). The V end was cut by 5 bases, the J end by 4 bases, with 15 bases between. Germline CDR1 is SEHNR and CDR2 is FQNEAQ (reference sequence). The CDR3 has 15 amino acids. This chain's CDR3 is CASSRKDSEYNEQFF. DNA of the CDR3: TGTGCCAGCAGCCGGAAGGACAGCGAATACAATGAGCAGTTCTTC.

This chain joins TRBV7-3 and TRBJ2-2, with D possibly matching TRBD1 (5 bases). Germline V gene sequence: CDR1 SGHTA, CDR2 FQGTGA. This CDR3 spans 14 amino acids. Trimming removed 2 bases at V and 6 bases at J, with 10 bases between. The CDR3 DNA reads as TGTGCCAGCAGCTTAGGACATGGGGCCGGGGAGCTGTTTTTT. This translates into CASSLGHGAGELFF. The full variable domain, completed using reference TRBV7-3 and TRBJ2-2, is GAGVSQTPSNKVTEKGKYVELRCDPISGHTALYWYRQSLGQGPEFLIYFQGTGAADDSGLPNDRFFAVRPEGSVSTLKIQRTERGDSAVYLCASSLGHGAGELFFGEGSRLTVL.

V usage is TRBV9 and J usage is TRBJ2-1; perhaps TRBD1 as D (5 bases). From germline, CDR1 is SGDLS and CDR2 YYNGEE. Trimming left V 3 bases short and J 0 bases short, with 10 bases between. CDR3 length equals 15 residues. The CDR3 here is CASSEGSASYNEQFF. The CDR3 DNA reads TGTGCCAGCAGCGAGGGGTCGGCCTCCTACAATGAGCAGTTCTTC.

The chain recombines TRBV19 with TRBJ1-1, with a tentative D call TRBD1 (5 bases). This CDR3 has 13 residues. The germline V gene encodes CDR1 LNHDA and CDR2 SQIVND (reference sequence). V shed 5 bases and J shed 1 base, with 8 bases lying between them. CDR3 bases: TGTGCCAGTAGTTTCACAGGGAACACTGAAGCTTTCTTT. The encoded protein is CASSFTGNTEAFF. The full variable domain, completed using reference TRBV19 and TRBJ1-1, is DGGITQSPKYLFRKEGQNVTLSCEQNLNHDAMYWYRQDPGQGLRLIYYSQIVNDFQKGDIAEGYSVSREKKESFPLTVTSAQKNPTAFYLCASSFTGNTEAFFGQGTRLTVV.

This clone was recorded a few times. J is TRBJ2-7 and V is TRBV4-1; 15 bases are shared with TRBD2. CDR1 and CDR2 (germline): MGHRA, YSYEKL. CDR3 length equals 15 residues. V gave up 10 bases and J gave up 4 bases; unmatched junction bases: 8. The CDR3 DNA reads TGCGCCACCGCCCGAGGGACTAGCGGGGGGTACGAGCAGTACTTC. The encoded protein is CATARGTSGGYEQYF.

This clone occurred once. The rearrangement joins TRBV29-1 to TRBJ2-5; 7 nucleotides agree with TRBD1. In germline, CDR1 is SQVTM, CDR2 ANQGSEA. The V segment lost 5 bases and the J segment 5 bases; nucleotides outside the gene matches: 8. The CDR3 covers 13 residues. CDR3 sequence reads: CSVLAGGWETQYF. The CDR3 DNA reads TGCAGCGTTTTGGCAGGGGGATGGGAGACCCAGTACTTC.

The V and J genes are TRBV12-2 and TRBJ2-1; no DNA check was done on the table's D call, TRBD2. TRBV12-2 is termed a pseudogene. There are 12 residues in the CDR3. CDR3 nucleotide sequence: TGTGCAAGTCGCTTAAAAGCGGGGGGGCAGTTCTTC. This encodes CASRLKAGGQFF.

This clone occurred once. This chain uses TRBV6-4 with TRBJ2-1; D is uncertain. V was trimmed by 3 bases and J by 10 bases, leaving 16 bases between them. Germline V gives CDR1 MRHNA, CDR2 SNTAGT. This CDR3 comprises 14 residues. The CDR3 nucleotides read TGTGCCAGCAGTGAAGATGAGCGACGCGTCGAGCAGTTCTTC. Encoded protein: CASSEDERRVEQFF.

This clone appeared a few times. This chain connects TRBV6-5 to TRBJ2-2; 8 bases are shared with TRBD2. With V trimmed by 5 bases and J by 1 base, 3 bases remained unmatched. The germline V gene encodes CDR1 MNHEY and CDR2 SVGAGI. The CDR3 has 15 amino acids. As DNA, the CDR3 is TGTGCCAGCAGTCCTACTAGCGGGAACACCGGGGAGCTGTTTTTT. This gives the protein CASSPTSGNTGELFF.

This chain links TRBV25-1 with TRBJ2-1, with 8 bases matching TRBD2. The germline V gene has CDR1 MGHDK and CDR2 SYGVNS. V was clipped by 4 bases and J by 6 bases; unmatched bases: 11. The CDR3 totals 16 residues. CDR3 in amino acids: CASSARRGAGVNEQFF. CDR3 nucleotides: TGTGCCAGCAGTGCTAGGCGGGGGGCTGGGGTCAATGAGCAGTTCTTC.

In this sample, this clone turned up a few times. This rearrangement joins TRBV30 to TRBJ1-3, with D perhaps matching TRBD1 (5 bases). Trimming removed 5 bases from V and 3 bases from J, with 8 bases in between. Germline CDR1 GTSNPN, CDR2 SVGIG (reference sequence). The length of the CDR3 is 12 residues. The CDR3 here is CAWEGNGNTIYF. Here the CDR3 DNA reads TGTGCCTGGGAGGGGAATGGAAACACCATATATTTT. Full variable domain (rest looked up from reference TRBV30 and TRBJ1-3): SQTIHQWPATLVQPVGSPLSLECTVEGTSNPNLYWYRQAAGRGLQLLFYSVGIGQISSEVPQNLSASRPQDRQFILSSKKLLLSDSGFYLCAWEGNGNTIYFGEGSWLTVV.

The chain recombines TRBV5-4 with TRBJ2-5; TRBD2 matches at 10 bases. V shed 0 bases, J shed 5 bases, and the junction held 4 bases outside the gene matches. This CDR3 has 15 residues. Per the germline V gene, CDR1 is SGHNT and CDR2 is YYREEE (reference sequence). The CDR3 DNA reads as TGTGCCAGCAGCTTGGGTCTAGCGGGGGTGGAGACCCAGTACTTC. It codes for CASSLGLAGVETQYF.

Details on this clone: Distinct nucleotide sequences in the sample also encode this CDR3. V and J are TRBV18 and TRBJ1-4, with TRBD1 matching over 7 bases. The CDR3 runs to 15 residues. V shed 6 bases, J shed 2 bases, and the junction held 6 bases outside the gene matches. CDR1 KGHSH and CDR2 LQKENI come from the germline V gene. As DNA, the CDR3 is TGTGCCAGCTCGCGAGGGACAGCGACTAATGAAAAACTGTTTTTT. Translated: CASSRGTATNEKLFF.

This chain joins TRBV5-1 and TRBJ2-5, with 12 bases lining up with TRBD1. Germline assignment: CDR1 SGHRS and CDR2 YFSETQ. The ends lost 1 base at V and 4 bases at J; junction bases unmatched: 5. CDR3 length equals 16 residues. CDR3 loop: CASSLPGQGARETQYF. DNA of the CDR3: TGCGCCAGCAGCTTGCCGGGACAGGGGGCGCGAGAGACCCAGTACTTC.